Each of the 26 T cell receptor beta chains below was sequenced from the same sample in a study of CD8+ T cells in alopecia areata. The investigators collected lesional scalp punch biopsies and peripheral blood from alopecia areata patients. Extraction and reverse transcription of RNA yielded cDNA as the sequencing template. Produced via immunoSEQ multiplex PCR; TCRdb's table is partial and in-frame only. The data show 12,000 or so clones, about 56% seen once. Material: skin. These receptors came from a human donor with alopecia areata.

This chain's CDR3 is CAASEVGAEAFF. CDR3 coding DNA: TGTGCCGCTTCCGAGGTAGGGGCTGAAGCTTTCTTT. The chain recombines TRBV6-1 with TRBJ1-1, with a weak D call TRBD1 (5 bases). Trimming removed 11 bases from V and 6 bases from J, with 16 bases in between. The length of the CDR3 is 12 residues. Per the germline V gene, CDR1 is MNHNS and CDR2 is SASEGT.

This chain joins TRBV7-7 and TRBJ1-2; D gene unclear. The V gene lost 5 bases and the J gene lost 4 bases, with 23 bases spanning the gap. The CDR3 is 17 residues long. The V gene's germline CDR1 is SSHAT and CDR2 FNYEAQ (reference sequence). The CDR3 protein is CASSGKRKCRKIYGYTF. Here the CDR3 DNA reads TGTGCCAGCAGCGGCAAACGTAAGTGCCGAAAGATCTATGGCTACACCTTC.

V usage is TRBV29-1 and J usage is TRBJ2-3, with D possibly TRBD2 on 5 matching bases. This CDR3 comprises 14 residues. V lost 0 bases and J 2 bases, leaving 9 bases between the germline ends. CDR1 and CDR2 (germline): SQVTM, ANQGSEA. The DNA for the CDR3 is TGCAGCGTTGAAGATGGACTCCTCACAGATACGCAGTATTTT. Protein: CSVEDGLLTDTQYF.

This chain connects TRBV4-1 to TRBJ1-6, with a weak D call TRBD1 (5 bases). This CDR3 has 15 amino acids. CDR1 and CDR2 (germline): MGHRA, YSYEKL. The V and J ends lost 0 bases and 9 bases respectively, with 12 bases between them. CDR3 in DNA: TGCGCCAGCAGCCAAGAGGCTCAGGGAGGTTCACCCCTCCACTTT. Protein product: CASSQEAQGGSPLHF.

In nucleotides, the CDR3 is TGCAGTGCTGTACCCGGTGTGGAGCAGTTCTTC. It is translated as CSAVPGVEQFF. The J gene is TRBJ2-1, the V gene TRBV20-1; D is unclear. Deletions cut 5 bases from V and 10 bases from J, with 12 bases between. CDR3 length equals 11 residues. Germline V gene lookup returns CDR1 DFQATT and CDR2 SNEGSKA (reference sequence).

This clone was seen a handful of times. The V call is TRBV14, the J call TRBJ2-6; no firm D call. In germline, CDR1 is SGHDN, CDR2 FVKESK. The CDR3 is 15 residues long. The V gene lost 0 bases and the J gene lost 2 bases, with 5 bases spanning the gap. The DNA of the CDR3 is TGTGCCAGCAGCCAAGAATCTCCTGGGGCCAACGTCCTGACTTTC. It encodes CASSQESPGANVLTF.

This clone came up a few times. The V call is TRBV27, the J call TRBJ2-2; 7 bases fit TRBD2. The V and J ends lost 6 bases and 3 bases, in that order; junction bases with no gene match: 4. Germline lookup yields CDR1 MNHEY and CDR2 SMNVEV (reference sequence). The CDR3 covers 14 residues. CDR3 nucleotides: TGTGCCAGCAGCGGGGCGGGAGACACCGGGGAGCTGTTTTTT. It yields the protein CASSGAGDTGELFF.

In this sample, this clone is large. The V and J genes are TRBV6-1 and TRBJ2-3; TRBD1 is a possible D gene (6 bases). CDR1 is MNHNS, CDR2 SASEGT, per germline. The CDR3 length is 12 residues. The V end was cut by 10 bases, the J end by 2 bases, with 10 bases between. The CDR3 DNA reads TGTGCCACGAGGGGGTTCACAGATACGCAGTATTTT. Its translation is CATRGFTDTQYF.

This clone was seen only a few times. The rearrangement joins TRBV19 to TRBJ1-5; D not certain. This CDR3 is 14 amino acids long. The germline V and J ends were trimmed by 2 bases and 2 bases, with 7 bases remaining between them. Germline V CDR1 and CDR2: LNHDA, SQIVND (reference sequence). CDR3 DNA sequence: TGTGCCAGTAGTATACACGGAGGCAATCAGCCCCAGCATTTT. Translated, it gives CASSIHGGNQPQHF.

The chain links TRBV27 to TRBJ1-1, with unresolved D. This CDR3 has 17 amino acids. Germline V gene sequence: CDR1 MNHEY, CDR2 SMNVEV (reference sequence). V was pared by 5 bases and J by 0 bases, with 19 bases between. The chain's CDR3 is CASSPHALGRMNTEAFF. The CDR3 coding sequence is TGTGCCAGCAGTCCCCACGCCTTAGGACGGATGAACACTGAAGCTTTCTTT.

V and J are TRBV4-3 and TRBJ2-2; 12 bases fit TRBD2. Germline CDR1 reads LGHNA; CDR2 reads YSLEER. The CDR3 has 18 amino acids. The ends lost 1 base at V and 6 bases at J; junction bases unmatched: 9. Here the CDR3 reads CASSQVLAGGLMPGELFF. In DNA form, the CDR3 reads TGCGCCAGCAGCCAAGTTCTAGCGGGAGGGCTGATGCCCGGGGAGCTGTTTTTT.

Here the CDR3 reads CASSHPPGPAGYNEQFF. The CDR3 nucleotides read TGTGCCAGCAGCCATCCGCCGGGGCCCGCAGGCTACAATGAGCAGTTCTTC. V and J are TRBV27 and TRBJ2-1; D could derive from TRBD1 or TRBD2 (5 bases each). V gave up 6 bases and J gave up 3 bases, with 21 bases separating them. This CDR3 spans 17 amino acids. Per the germline V gene, CDR1 is MNHEY and CDR2 is SMNVEV (reference sequence).

This clone appeared a single time. The V call is TRBV9, the J call TRBJ2-1, with 16 bases matching TRBD2. CDR1 is SGDLS and CDR2 is YYNGEE in the germline V gene. With V trimmed by 4 bases and J by 6 bases, 10 bases remained unmatched. This CDR3 spans 18 amino acids. CDR3 in amino acids: CASSLRTGLAGGSNEQFF. The CDR3 nucleotides read TGTGCCAGCAGCCTAAGAACGGGACTAGCGGGAGGGAGCAATGAGCAGTTCTTC.

The rearrangement joins TRBV5-1 to TRBJ2-3, with 8 bases aligning to TRBD1. Germline V lookup: CDR1 SGHRS, CDR2 YFSETQ. The junction had 11 bases not matched to a gene; V was cut back by 5 bases and J by 6 bases. This CDR3 comprises 15 residues. The chain's CDR3 is CASRRDGQGHDTQYF. The CDR3 DNA reads TGCGCCAGCAGACGGGATGGACAGGGCCACGATACGCAGTATTTT.

The rearrangement uses TRBV2 and TRBJ2-5, with D maybe TRBD2 (5 bases). The better agreement between TRBJ2-7 and the DNA end casts doubt on the J call. The CDR3 sequence is 13 residues long. CDR1 SNHLY and CDR2 FYNNEI come from the germline V gene. Here the CDR3 reads CASRREWRYEQYF. In DNA form, the CDR3 reads TGTGCCAGCAGGAGGGAGTGGCGCTACGAGCAGTACTTC.

This clone turned up a few times. V is TRBV4-1 and J is TRBJ1-3; D possibly corresponds to TRBD1 (5 bases). CDR1 is MGHRA and CDR2 is YSYEKL in the germline V gene. V shed 2 bases and J shed 0 bases, with 11 bases lying between them. The CDR3 contains 16 residues. CDR3 sequence: CASSQSGVLSGNTIYF. CDR3 in DNA: TGCGCCAGCAGCCAATCGGGGGTCCTCTCTGGAAACACCATATATTTT.

The chain carries TRBV9 and TRBJ1-2; D is ambiguous. Trimming stripped 0 bases from V and 4 bases from J, with 10 bases between. Germline V gene sequence: CDR1 SGDLS, CDR2 YYNGEE. The CDR3 spans 14 residues. The CDR3 bases are TGTGCCAGCAGCGTAGTGGACGGCAGCTATGGCTACACCTTC. It translates to CASSVVDGSYGYTF.

The J gene is TRBJ2-7, the V gene TRBV5-4; 10 bases are a match to TRBD2. The CDR3 has 17 residues. CDR1 is SGHNT and CDR2 is YYREEE in the germline V gene (reference sequence). V was clipped by 3 bases and J by 4 bases; unmatched bases: 13. CDR3 region: CASSSSWASGRGYEQYF. The CDR3 coding sequence is TGTGCCAGCAGCTCTTCCTGGGCCAGCGGGAGGGGATACGAGCAGTACTTC. The variable domain in full, with the rest retrieved from reference TRBV5-4 and TRBJ2-7, is ETGVTQSPTHLIKTRGQQVTLRCSSQSGHNTVSWYQQALGQGPQFIFQYYREEENGRGNFPPRFSGLQFPNYSSELNVNALELDDSALYLCASSSSWASGRGYEQYFGPGTRLTVT.

The V gene is TRBV5-4, the J gene TRBJ2-3; D is perhaps TRBD1 or TRBD2 (6 bases each). CDR1 SGHNT and CDR2 YYREEE come from the germline V gene (reference sequence). The CDR3 length is 15 residues. The V end lost 4 bases, the J end lost 4 bases, and 16 bases lay between the germline ends. In DNA form, the CDR3 reads TGTGCCAGCAGCGACGGAGGGGGAACCGCAGATACGCAGTATTTT. Translating gives CASSDGGGTADTQYF. Variable domain in full (rest from reference TRBV5-4 and TRBJ2-3): ETGVTQSPTHLIKTRGQQVTLRCSSQSGHNTVSWYQQALGQGPQFIFQYYREEENGRGNFPPRFSGLQFPNYSSELNVNALELDDSALYLCASSDGGGTADTQYFGPGTRLTVL.

The V gene is TRBV7-2, the J gene TRBJ2-3; D uncertain. The germline V gene encodes CDR1 SGHTA and CDR2 FQGNSA. CDR3 length equals 12 residues. V was shortened by 2 bases and J by 4 bases, with 4 bases between the two germline ends. CDR3 residues: CASSLIPDTQYF. The CDR3 DNA follows: TGTGCCAGCAGCTTAATTCCAGATACGCAGTATTTT.

This clone was recorded a few times. The genes are TRBV29-1 and TRBJ2-5; unclear D gene. CDR1 SQVTM and CDR2 ANQGSEA come from the germline V gene. With 7 bases removed from V and 1 base from J, the gap between germline ends came to 13 bases. The CDR3 has 13 residues. The CDR3 nucleotides are TGCAGCGCCCGCCAGATAGTCCAAGAGACCCAGTACTTC. It translates to CSARQIVQETQYF. Using reference TRBV29-1 and TRBJ2-5 for the parts outside the CDR3, the full variable domain is SAVISQKPSRDICQRGTSLTIQCQVDSQVTMMFWYRQQPGQSLTLIATANQGSEATYESGFVIDKFPISRPNLTFSTLTVSNMSPEDSSIYLCSARQIVQETQYFGPGTRLLVL.

This clone was observed a handful of times. V gene TRBV28 combines with J gene TRBJ1-1, with 7 positions matching TRBD1. With V trimmed by 7 bases and J by 1 base, 6 bases remained unmatched. The germline CDR1 and CDR2 sequences are MDHEN and SYDVKM. The CDR3 has 14 amino acids. The CDR3: CASIRQGANTEAFF. DNA of the CDR3: TGTGCCAGCATACGACAGGGAGCGAACACTGAAGCTTTCTTT.

Points on this clone: This CDR3 is also generated by other DNA sequences in the sample. This chain connects TRBV13 to TRBJ2-5; tentative D call: TRBD1 (5 bases). The CDR3 runs to 13 residues. V lost 5 bases and J 1 base, leaving 8 bases between the germline ends. CDR1 is PRHDT and CDR2 is FYEKMQ in the germline V gene (reference sequence). CDR3 DNA sequence: TGTGCCAGCAGCCCCAGGGCCCAAGAGACCCAGTACTTC. Its translation is CASSPRAQETQYF.

The chain carries TRBV6-6 and TRBJ1-1, with 7 nucleotides matching TRBD1. The CDR3 sequence is 14 residues long. J was trimmed by 0 bases and V by 10 bases; bases with no gene match: 8. In germline, CDR1 is MNHNY, CDR2 SVGAGI (reference sequence). The CDR3 sequence: CATEDREMNTEAFF. For the CDR3, the DNA is TGTGCCACGGAAGACAGGGAAATGAACACTGAAGCTTTCTTT.

This clone has a handful of counts. This chain uses TRBV19 with TRBJ1-5; D ambiguous. The CDR3 sequence is 14 residues long. Trimming pared 5 bases from V and 7 bases from J, leaving 15 bases between. Germline loops: CDR1 LNHDA, CDR2 SQIVND (reference sequence). The CDR3 DNA sequence: TGTGCCAGTAGTCAGACCGCGACAAGCCAGCCCCAGCATTTT. It translates to CASSQTATSQPQHF.

This clone has just a few counts. The chain uses TRBV29-1 and TRBJ1-2, with D unresolved. Germline V gene lookup returns CDR1 SQVTM and CDR2 ANQGSEA. With 8 bases removed from V and 8 bases from J, the gap between germline ends came to 15 bases. This CDR3 is 11 amino acids long. In nucleotides, the CDR3 is TGCAGCTATGGGGTCGAAGCGGGCTACACCTTC. Translation: CSYGVEAGYTF.